This T cell receptor (beta chain) was recorded in a study of shared clonotypes between healthy human individuals (dated by TCRdb to between 2020 and 2021). About the study as a whole: A couple of women and a few men aged 18 to 49 years were included in the cohort. For each donor, three plates each were used for CD4 naive and CD4 memory, two plates were used for CD8 naive, and one plate was used for CD8 memory. The study deeply sequenced blood TCR repertoires of 5 or 6 healthy adults to estimate repertoire size and the extent of clonotype sharing between individuals. Libraries were prepared and TCR repertoires were sequenced by different laboratories using diverse techniques, in order to increase sequencing depth and limit assay-specific biases. Each donor's leukapheresis produced roughly between roughly 0.9 and 9 billion PBMCs. The paper as a whole reports these results and caveats: The genetic and exposure-history diversity represented was limited by the small number of donors. Sampling was limited to blood, and TCR repertoires in tissue likely differ from TCR repertoires in blood. When four donors were compared, the shared fraction of clonotypes was around 5% for naive CD4, more than 3% for naive CD8, about 2.4% for memory CD4, and less than 0.5% for memory CD8. Incomplete sequencing was indicated by rarefaction of sorted-subset datasets, despite the large sequencing depth. Compared with non-shared clonotypes, the clonotypes found in all four sorted-subset donors had higher generation probabilities. Naive subsets generally had larger estimated clonotype richness than memory subsets did. Based on pairwise subsampling, the degree of clonotype sharing among donors was expected to be affected by sequencing depth.

The donors were healthy, HIV-negative adults with no recently reported acute infections or vaccinations. All donors were Caucasian adults living in Nashville, Tennessee, USA. CD4+ T cells were enriched by magnetic negative selection; naive cells were then positively selected on CD45RA, and the negative fraction formed the memory subset. Blood was collected by leukapheresis, and PBMCs were isolated by Ficoll-Histopaque density gradient centrifugation and then cryopreserved in liquid nitrogen vapor phase. Purity and quantity of every magnetically sorted T cell population were checked by analytical flow cytometry. From each sorted fraction, genomic DNA was isolated and quantified by UV absorbance on a Nanodrop 2000c. TCR CDR3 regions were amplified from genomic DNA by multiplex PCR using the deep immunoSEQ assay. Extracted genomic DNA from each cell subset was distributed evenly across all wells of several immunoSEQ 96-well plates, and each plate was treated as a replicate. For sorted subsets, each replicate PCR was loaded with about 0.2 ug genomic DNA, equivalent to 25,000 to 35,000 T cell genomes. Purified libraries were measured with a Qubit 3.0 fluorometer, size-checked on a Bioanalyzer 2100, and measured again with the KAPA Library Quantification kit. Every immunoSEQ 96-well plate was sequenced on a dedicated single-read 150-cycle Illumina NextSeq 550 flow cell. The authors' analysis ran thus. The immunoSEQ output contained only junctional sequences without quality scores, so filtering could not match that applied to full-length reads. Sequences were annotated with PyIR, a Python wrapper for IgBLAST v1.9, using IMGT germline references to assign V/J genes and CDR3. Reads with weak V/J assignments (E-value above 1e-6), missing CDR3, stop codons, out-of-frame junctions, or ambiguous translated residues were removed. V3J clonotypes were defined as sequences sharing an identical inferred V gene, J gene, and CDR3 amino acid sequence. Percentage overlap between repertoires was computed as shared unique clonotypes divided by the size of the smaller repertoire. Richness of each repertoire was evaluated using RTK rarefaction, the Chao1 estimator, and Recon v2.1 estimates of unobserved clonotypes. Generation probabilities for all TCRbeta clonotypes obtained by the gDNA method from a handful of donors were computed using OLGA. Sourced from immuneACCESS, this table was stored by TCRdb with only in-frame sequences that have V and J called. A share of the clones is absent; for the studies checked, an unresolved V gene accounts for under half, and the remainder has no known explanation. For V, J and clone size, that table is used; D and trimming come from the DNA. The sample table contains 850,000 to 1,200,000 clones; only one count was recorded for 65% to 80% of them. The ten largest clonotypes hold roughly 1.4% of the sample.

Measured from the cysteine to the phenylalanine, the CDR3 is 14 residues long. The read is trimmed to its CDR3 DNA, 42 bases read in frame from base 1. V was cut back by 5 bases and J by 2 bases, leaving a gap of 14 bases between them. CDR1 and CDR2 are read off the germline V gene (reference sequence) as SGHNT and YYREEE. Comment on this clone: Its specific antigen is unknown. Base qualities are not recorded, but no much larger clone differs from it by a single base.

This receptor was obtained from a man between 18 and 29 years old in good health. Sequenced: memory CD4+ T cells sorted from blood. The meaning of the sample's cell subset or site label: CD45RA-negative fraction. Recombination connected TRBV5-4 to TRBJ2-7; the D gene is perhaps TRBD1, on 6 matching bases. The CDR3 reads as follows: CASSLQTGTYEQYF. The DNA is TGTGCCAGCAGTCTGCAGACAGGTACCTACGAGCAGTACTTC.